Described below is a single T cell receptor (beta chain) sequence and its context. Its specific antigen is unknown. No base quality values were provided; no much bigger clone lies one nucleotide off. This sample is part of a study of beta chain features in type 1 diabetes (dated by TCRdb to the late 2010s). For context, the study as a whole: Mean age, gender distribution, total cell number and subset yield were not different between patients and healthy donors. Naive and central memory subsets were obtained from all 30 or so donors, but regulatory and stem cell-like memory subsets were isolated from only 8 patients and about 8 healthy donors. Across all samples, 107,917,701 sorted cells were examined, and cell number per subset correlated strongly with RNA yield. The study compared TCRB repertoires of sorted circulating CD4+ T cell subsets between recently diagnosed type 1 diabetes patients and matched healthy donors. General study outcomes and caveats: Naive, central memory and regulatory TCRB repertoires appeared to be more alike among patients than among healthy donors. PCR may preferentially amplify shorter templates, but because patient and control samples were amplified and corrected together, any resulting skew would affect both groups equally. HLA sub-analyses involved small numbers of individuals, so any influence of HLA type on TCRB rearrangement remained unresolved. Patients with type 1 diabetes made fewer insertions and deleted more nucleotides at VDJ recombination sites, implying thymic rearrangement abnormalities. A moderate but significant shortening of TCRB CDR3 length was observed in type 1 diabetes patients in all four CD4+ subsets. Because cDNA rather than genomic DNA was sequenced, highly expressing activated cells could have been over-represented, although no difference in activation and CD3 levels was found between groups.

The High Capacity cDNA Reverse Transcription Kit was used to reverse transcribe all of the isolated RNA, meaning that expressed TCRB transcripts were what got sequenced. Naive, central memory and regulatory T cell samples underwent deep immunoSEQ sequencing, averaging around 4 million total reads per sample. Sorted cells were lysed in RLT buffer, and RNA was extracted using DNase-treated RNeasy Micro or Mini kits according to cell number. To prevent cross-contamination, each cell subset was processed individually, whereas patient and healthy donor samples were processed jointly. TCRB sequences were amplified from cDNA with the immunoSEQ multiplex PCR, producing 87-bp fragments spanning the CDR3 region. Sequencing of the amplicons was performed on the Illumina HiSeq platform. Per the original workflow: PCR bias was computationally corrected using synthetic template baselines, reads within Hamming distance 2 were collapsed, and singletons that could not be merged were discarded. Reads were aligned against IMGT so that V, D and J genes, CDR3 length and insertions or deletions at six rearrangement sites could be assigned. Clonotype counts were normalized to sorted cell number within each subset before computing true diversity and Gini coefficients with the tcR R package. The overlap coefficient, calculated on TCRB nucleotide sequences, was used to quantify repertoire sharing. Out-of-frame TCRB sequences from naive cells were analyzed as a proxy for the pre-selection repertoire. The source is immuneACCESS, and TCRdb retained only in-frame sequences with V and J called. Part of the clones is not carried over; for the studies checked, unresolved V genes explain less than half of this, and the remainder is unexplained. The V and J calls and the clone size are those of that table, but D and trimming were determined from the DNA. Recorded for this sample are hundreds of thousands of clones; more than 13% of them occurred a single time. 0.03% to 0.04% of the sample rests with the top ten.

Each donor gave one peripheral blood draw, averaging around 0.11 L, which was collected into heparinised tubes. Naive, central memory, regulatory and stem cell-like memory CD4+ T cells were sorted on a BD FACSAria II using a panel including CD45RO, CCR7, CD25, CD127, CD95 and CD27. All sorted populations exceeded 98% purity. Right away, PBMCs were isolated by Lymphoprep density gradient centrifugation and were stained directly, with no culture step. So that batch effects would be minimized, each experiment stained and sorted samples in pairs, pairing one healthy donor with one patient. In the germline V gene, CDR1 corresponds to SGHDN and CDR2 to FVKESK. Including the terminal cysteine and phenylalanine, the CDR3 comprises 14 residues. The entry retains the CDR3 DNA only, 42 bases that are in frame from base 1. A distance of 16 bases separates the germline ends of V and J, which lose 4 bases and 7 bases respectively.

The V and J genes are TRBV14 and TRBJ1-1; TRBD1 is a possible D gene, resting on 5 matching bases. This sequence originates from a man aged 18-30 years with type 1 diabetes. Sequencing was performed on naive CD4+ T cells from blood. The cell subset or site label of this sample denotes: true naive CD4+ T cells. This receptor has the CDR3 CASSPLQGTVEAFF. The bases read TGTGCCAGCAGCCCCCTCCAGGGAACCGTTGAAGCTTTCTTT.